This entry concerns a single T cell receptor beta chain. Its matching antigen is unknown. A much larger clonotype is one base distant, so this may be a read error. A single record per CDR3 protein comes from TCRdb applying MiXCR to the reads. The repertoire holds around 440,000 distinct CDR3 sequences, 10% to 12% seen once, with roughly a tenth in the top ten. This record comes from a study of T cell repertoires in cytomegalovirus infection. Overall study: CMV infection together with matching HLA type was indicated by public TCR beta signatures. Study-level results: Identification of carriers of CMV plus the relevant HLA was performed using cumulative public TCR beta family frequency.

Germline values: CDR1 SGHTA, CDR2 FQGTGA. There are 15 residues in the CDR3. This receptor was identified in a human donor in good health (CMV status not recorded). Some clones in this sample may be carry-over from other donors' samples. The sequenced sample consisted of PBMCs. The chain recombines TRBV7-3 with TRBJ2-7; TRBD1 agrees at 9 bases. The CDR3 DNA is TGTGCCAGCAGCTCCTTCCCGGGACAGGGATACGAGCAGAACTTC. Its protein is CASSSFPGQGYEQNF.